One sample yielded the 18 T cell receptor beta chains listed below, sequenced in a study of molecular identifiers for immune sequencing clone quantification. TCRdb redid the calling of the PCR reads with MiXCR, one entry per CDR3 protein. The table records over 55,000 distinct CDR3 sequences, around 17% of them present only once. Sequences were obtained from naive CD8+ T cells from blood, with Jurkat cell RNA spiked in. Subset meaning: FACS-sorted CD8+CD4-CCR7+CD45RA+ naive T cells. These receptors were obtained from a human donor in good health. Some libraries in this study had Jurkat cell RNA spiked in.

This clonotype occurred many times. This sequence joins TRBV15 and TRBJ2-3, with D maybe TRBD2 (6 bases). Trimming took off 2 bases at V and 2 bases at J, with 14 bases between the two ends. Germline V CDR1 and CDR2: LNHNV, YYDKDF (reference sequence). CDR3 length: 16 residues. The CDR3 spells CATSRYPRESTDTQYF. CDR3 nucleotides: TGTGCCACCAGCAGATACCCCCGGGAGTCCACAGATACGCAGTATTTT.

This clonotype showed up many times. The chain joins TRBV30 to TRBJ1-1; D is uncertain. This CDR3 contains 12 residues. Germline V gives CDR1 GTSNPN, CDR2 SVGIG (reference sequence). Trimming shortened V by 5 bases and J by 1 base, and 8 bases separated the two germline ends. The CDR3 DNA is TGTGCCTGGGGCCTCTCGAACACTGAAGCTTTCTTT. Amino acid sequence: CAWGLSNTEAFF.

This clonotype was picked up many times. This CDR3 is CASSGAVPTDTQYF. CDR3 in DNA: TGTGCCAGCAGCGGGGCAGTACCCACAGATACGCAGTATTTT. The chain couples TRBV7-9 to TRBJ2-3; D possibly corresponds to TRBD1 (5 bases). The CDR3 extends over 14 amino acids. The germline V gene has CDR1 SEHNR and CDR2 FQNEAQ (reference sequence). V was cut by 5 bases and J by 2 bases, with 11 bases left in between. The whole variable domain, remainder taken from reference TRBV7-9 and TRBJ2-3, is DTGVSQNPRHKITKRGQNVTFRCDPISEHNRLYWYRQTLGQGPEFLTYFQNEAQLEKSRLLSDRFSAERPKGSFSTLEIQRTEQGDSAMYLCASSGAVPTDTQYFGPGTRLTVL.

Concerning this clonotype: A clone one base away is much larger, so this may be a read error. The chain joins TRBV15 to TRBJ2-2, with a weak D call TRBD1 (5 bases). The CDR3 is 15 residues long. CDR1 is LNHNV and CDR2 is YYDKDF in the germline V gene (reference sequence). CDR3 sequence (DNA): TGTGCCGCCAGCGTACAGGATCTGGTCACCGGGGAGCTGTTTTTT. Translation: CAASVQDLVTGELFF. Using reference TRBV15 and TRBJ2-2 for the parts outside the CDR3, the full variable domain is DAMVIQNPRYQVTQFGKPVTLSCSQTLNHNVMYWYQQKSSQAPKLLFHYYDKDFNNEADTPDNFQSRRPNTSFCFLDIRSPGLGDTAMYLCAASVQDLVTGELFFGEGSRLTVL.

As to this clonotype: A read error may explain this, as a much larger clone is one base away. Without the conserved terminal phenylalanine or tryptophan, this CDR3 likely stems from a read error. The chain has TRBV4-1 and TRBJ2-7; 8 nucleotides line up with TRBD2. CDR1 and CDR2 from the germline V gene are MGHRA and YSYEKL. Trimming took 0 bases from V and 3 from J; bases not matched to a gene: 4. This CDR3 region has 15 residues. The CDR3 coding sequence is TGCGCCAGCAGCCAAGATAGGACTAGCTACTACGAGCAGTACTCC. Its translation: CASSQDRTSYYEQYS.

This clonotype was seen ten or more times. This sequence joins TRBV27 and TRBJ2-1, with 8 positions matching TRBD2. V shed 8 bases and J 6 bases; nucleotides not matched to a gene: 3. The CDR3 loop spans 12 amino acids. Germline V gene data show CDR1 as MNHEY and CDR2 as SMNVEV (reference sequence). The CDR3 region is CASGTRPNEQFF. CDR3 sequence (DNA): TGTGCCAGCGGGACTAGGCCCAATGAGCAGTTCTTC.

Worth noting for this clonotype: Given a much more abundant clone one base away, this may be a read error. In nucleotides, the CDR3 is TGCGCCAGCAGCCAAGTAGTCCCGGGGAGTAACTACGAGCAGTACTTC. It is translated as CASSQVVPGSNYEQYF. This sequence joins TRBV4-1 and TRBJ2-7; tentatively, D is TRBD2 (5 bases). Trimming stripped 1 base from V and 3 bases from J, with 16 bases between. This CDR3 region has 16 residues. The germline gives CDR1 MGHRA, CDR2 YSYEKL.

This clonotype was counted at least ten times. The chain links TRBV4-1 to TRBJ2-1; D remains ambiguous. Germline V lookup: CDR1 MGHRA, CDR2 YSYEKL. The length of the CDR3 is 16 residues. Trimming shortened V by 3 bases and J by 3 bases, and 15 bases separated the two germline ends. CDR3 nucleotide sequence: TGCGCCAGCAGCCAGCAGAATACAGCTTACTACAATGAGCAGTTCTTC. It yields the protein CASSQQNTAYYNEQFF.

This clonotype came up many times. The chain combines TRBV27 with TRBJ1-3; TRBD1 matches at 10 bases. The CDR3 has 15 residues. Germline loops: CDR1 MNHEY, CDR2 SMNVEV (reference sequence). J gave up 2 bases and V 3 bases, and 1 base lay outside the gene matches. The CDR3 here is CASSFGTGAGNTIYF. In DNA, the CDR3 is TGTGCCAGCAGTTTTGGGACAGGGGCTGGAAACACCATATATTTT.

In this sample, this clonotype turned up many times. The chain is built from TRBV19 and TRBJ1-1, with a possible D match to TRBD1 (6 bases). CDR3 length: 15 residues. Germline V gene data show CDR1 as LNHDA and CDR2 as SQIVND (reference sequence). V was pared by 3 bases and J by 6 bases, with 17 bases between. The CDR3 loop reads CASSISGGAFPEAFF. The CDR3 nucleotides are TGTGCCAGTAGTATCAGTGGGGGCGCCTTCCCTGAAGCTTTCTTT.

This clonotype was counted at least ten times. The chain uses TRBV11-2 and TRBJ1-2; D is ambiguous. The CDR3 contains 14 residues. Germline V CDR1 and CDR2: SGHAT, FQNNGV. Trimming removed 2 bases from V and 4 bases from J, with 11 bases in between. This CDR3 reads CASSLPGHAYGYTF. The CDR3 nucleotides read TGTGCCAGCAGCTTACCAGGCCACGCCTATGGCTACACCTTC.

The table lists this clonotype with many counts. This rearrangement joins TRBV30 to TRBJ1-5, with 9 bases matching TRBD1. Per the germline V gene, CDR1 is GTSNPN and CDR2 is SVGIG (reference sequence). V lost 3 bases, J lost 1 base, and 4 bases stayed unmatched. CDR3 length: 15 residues. The CDR3 DNA reads as TGTGCCTGGAGGTCGGGACAGGGAAGCAATCAGCCCCAGCATTTT. Translation: CAWRSGQGSNQPQHF.

At least ten counts were recorded for this clonotype. The chain employs TRBV12-3 or TRBV12-4 and TRBJ1-4; a possible D gene is TRBD1 (6 bases). This CDR3 comprises 16 residues. Trimming removed 5 bases at V and 8 bases at J, with 21 bases between. CDR3 coding DNA: TGTGCCAGCAGTCTCAGGAGCGAGGGGGTAGGCGAAAAACTGTTTTTT. As protein: CASSLRSEGVGEKLFF.

This clonotype has just a few counts. This may come from a read error, since a much larger clone is one base off. This chain uses TRBV6-2 or TRBV6-3 with TRBJ2-3; D is unresolved. The CDR3 consists of 13 residues. The V gene's germline CDR1 is MNHEY and CDR2 SVGEGT. CDR3 DNA sequence: TGTGTCAGCAGCCCAGCAAGCACAGATACGCAGTATTTT. This translates into CVSSPASTDTQYF.

This clonotype showed up many times. The V and J genes are TRBV5-8 and TRBJ1-1; a possible D gene is TRBD1 (6 bases). This CDR3 has 15 residues. Germline-derived CDR1 and CDR2 are SGHTS and YDEGEE. Trimming took 3 bases from V and 1 from J, leaving 13 bases between them. The CDR3 is CASSSEGGPNTEAFF. Here the CDR3 DNA reads TGTGCCAGCAGCTCCGAGGGGGGGCCGAACACTGAAGCTTTCTTT.

Comment on this clonotype: This may be a read error, as it is one base from a much larger clone. The chain uses TRBV7-9 and TRBJ2-2; D might be TRBD2 (6 bases). CDR1 and CDR2 from the germline V gene are SEHNR and FQNEAQ (reference sequence). With 6 bases removed from V and 6 bases from J, the gap between germline ends came to 8 bases. This CDR3 spans 12 amino acids. CDR3 nucleotide sequence: TGTGCCAGCAGGCGGGGTCCCGGGGAGCTGTTTTTT. This gives the protein CASRRGPGELFF.

There are a few counts of this clonotype. The J gene is TRBJ2-1, the V gene TRBV4-1; the D gene could be TRBD1 or TRBD2 (5 bases each). Trimming cost V 1 base and J 6 bases, with 16 bases left between them. Per germline, CDR1 MGHRA and CDR2 YSYEKL. There are 16 residues in the CDR3. CDR3 nucleotides: TGCGCCAGCAGCCAAGTAGGTGGGGACGTAGGCAATGAGCAGTTCTTC. This codes for CASSQVGGDVGNEQFF.

The sample holds a few counts of this clonotype. The chain has TRBV28 and TRBJ2-5, with TRBD2 identical over 7 bases. The V and J ends lost 2 bases and 4 bases, in that order; junction bases with no gene match: 7. The CDR3 runs 15 residues. Germline CDR1 is MDHEN and CDR2 is SYDVKM. The CDR3 region is CASSLQGLVGETQYF. CDR3 in DNA: TGTGCCAGCAGTTTACAAGGACTAGTAGGAGAGACCCAGTACTTC.